This TCR beta chain was sequenced during a study of lymphopenia after photon versus proton radiotherapy. Data came from immunoSEQ multiplex PCR; TCRdb stores just in-frame clones and leaves some out. The repertoire includes tens of thousands of clones, around nine tenths of them detected once, and around 0.81% sits in the top ten. As to this clone: Its specificity is unknown.

Study-wide points: Photon-treated patients lost naive T cells and TCR diversity; proton-treated stayed stable. Larger post-nadir TCR diversity loss correlated inversely with survival in deceased patients.

The ends were cut back, 3 bases at V and 7 bases at J, with 10 bases in the middle. Germline assignment: CDR1 SGHRS and CDR2 YFSETQ. This CDR3 is 12 amino acids long. This material consisted of peripheral blood, taken from a patient treated with photon-based radiotherapy. The chain carries TRBV5-1 and TRBJ2-5, with D unresolved. The sequence was collected from a woman aged 45-65 years with cholangiocarcinoma. The CDR3 reads CASSSDSGTQYF. The CDR3 bases are TGCGCCAGCAGCTCGGATTCGGGGACCCAGTACTTC.